The 32 T cell receptor beta chains below were found in one sample sequenced in a study of CD8+CD57+ T cells in acquired aplastic anemia. For CDR3 and TCR beta VDJ profiling, genomic DNA was the template used. One entry per CDR3 protein results from TCRdb running MiXCR on the reads. Of tens of thousands of distinct CDR3 sequences listed, 65% to 80% are singletons. Sequences were obtained from sorted CD4+, CD8+, or CD8+CD57+ T cells (not recorded which) from PBMCs. The receptors here all came from a human donor in good health, serving as a control.

The chain is built from TRBV10-3 and TRBJ1-5; D unresolved. Germline assignment: CDR1 ENHRY and CDR2 SYGVKD. The CDR3 spans 13 residues. V lost 7 bases and J 4 bases, leaving 11 bases between the germline ends. The DNA for the CDR3 is TGTGCCATCACGCAGACCCTAAATCAGCCCCAGCATTTT. It specifies CAITQTLNQPQHF.

The J gene is TRBJ1-2, the V gene TRBV6-5; possibly TRBD1 for D (6 bases). Deletions cut 0 bases from V and 8 bases from J, with 10 bases between. CDR3 length: 13 amino acids. Germline CDR1 and CDR2: MNHEY and SVGAGI. This CDR3 reads CASSYSGGLGYTF. CDR3 nucleotide sequence: TGTGCCAGCAGTTACTCGGGGGGGCTAGGCTACACCTTC.

The chain recombines TRBV2 with TRBJ2-3; D gene unclear. The CDR3 has 13 amino acids. Germline-derived CDR1 and CDR2 are SNHLY and FYNNEI. The V gene lost 5 bases and the J gene lost 0 bases, with 6 bases spanning the gap. CDR3 loop: CASSLGSTDTQYF. The CDR3 nucleotides read TGTGCCAGCAGTTTGGGCAGCACAGATACGCAGTATTTT. Looking up the rest from reference TRBV2 and TRBJ2-3 gives the full variable domain: EPEVTQTPSHQVTQMGQEVILRCVPISNHLYFYWYRQILGQKVEFLVSFYNNEISEKSEIFDDQFSVERPDGSNFTLKIRSTKLEDSAMYFCASSLGSTDTQYFGPGTRLTVL.

In its sample, this clonotype was seen many times. V gene TRBV29-1 combines with J gene TRBJ2-7; no definite D call. CDR3 size: 11 residues. Trimming removed 4 bases at V and 3 bases at J, with 7 bases between. Germline V gene lookup returns CDR1 SQVTM and CDR2 ANQGSEA. The CDR3 spells CSVGSYYEQYF. DNA for the CDR3: TGCAGCGTTGGATCTTACTACGAGCAGTACTTC.

The chain has TRBV19 and TRBJ1-2; a possible D gene is TRBD1 (6 bases). Germline lookup yields CDR1 LNHDA and CDR2 SQIVND (reference sequence). CDR3 length: 15 residues. V dropped 5 bases and J dropped 3 bases, with 16 bases sitting between them. The CDR3: CASSPTTGNHYGYTF. DNA of the CDR3: TGTGCCAGTAGTCCGACGACAGGCAACCACTATGGCTACACCTTC.

This chain connects TRBV24-1 to TRBJ2-3; D remains unclear. V was clipped by 5 bases and J by 6 bases, with 8 bases between them. In germline, CDR1 is KGHDR, CDR2 SFDVKD. The CDR3 covers 12 residues. CDR3 sequence (DNA): TGTGCCACCAGTGGGCCCGGGGATACGCAGTATTTT. It yields the protein CATSGPGDTQYF.

The chain combines TRBV24-1 with TRBJ2-5, with 11 nucleotides matching TRBD1. The germline V gene has CDR1 KGHDR and CDR2 SFDVKD. The CDR3 sequence is 17 residues long. Trimming removed 1 base from V and 1 base from J; junction bases left unmatched: 4. In nucleotides, the CDR3 is TGTGCCACCAGTGATTTCTGGGGGACAGGGGGCCAAGAGACCCAGTACTTC. Encoded protein: CATSDFWGTGGQETQYF.

This clonotype came up many times. The J gene is TRBJ2-1, the V gene TRBV12-5, with D possibly matching TRBD2 (6 bases). V lost 2 bases to trimming and J lost 3 bases, with 17 bases between them. This CDR3 is 17 amino acids long. In germline, CDR1 is LGHNT, CDR2 FRNRAP. CDR3 coding DNA: TGTGCTAGTGGTTTGCCCGGGACTTCCGCCTTCTACAATGAGCAGTTCTTC. It is translated as CASGLPGTSAFYNEQFF.

V is TRBV15 and J is TRBJ1-1; TRBD1 aligns across 7 bases. Germline assignment: CDR1 LNHNV and CDR2 YYDKDF (reference sequence). The CDR3 has 14 amino acids. J gave up 4 bases and V 1 base, and 3 bases lay outside the gene matches. Written as DNA, the CDR3 is TGTGCCACCAGCAGAGCCACAGGGGTCACTGAAGCTTTCTTT. It specifies CATSRATGVTEAFF.

The V and J genes are TRBV2 and TRBJ1-4, with TRBD1 matching 7 bases. The V gene end was trimmed by 6 bases and the J gene end by 7 bases; junction bases not matched to a gene: 5. The CDR3 has 13 amino acids. Germline V gives CDR1 SNHLY, CDR2 FYNNEI. CDR3 amino acids: CASREDRSEKLFF. CDR3 DNA: TGTGCCAGCAGAGAGGACAGGAGTGAAAAACTGTTTTTT.

The V and J genes are TRBV19 and TRBJ1-1; D not resolved. V shed 9 bases and J shed 0 bases, with 17 bases lying between them. The CDR3 consists of 15 residues. Germline-derived CDR1 and CDR2 are LNHDA and SQIVND (reference sequence). The CDR3 bases are TGTGCCAGCCGACCCCAAGTACTGATGAACACTGAAGCTTTCTTT. Amino acid sequence: CASRPQVLMNTEAFF.

Concerning this clonotype: The junction does not match germline at one end; this may be a read error. The chain combines TRBV7-2 with TRBJ1-4, with a possible D match to TRBD1 (5 bases). The germline V gene has CDR1 SGHTA and CDR2 FQGNSA. The CDR3 sequence is 14 residues long. The CDR3 sequence: CASSSRGTGEKLFF. In DNA form, the CDR3 reads TGTGCCAGCAGCTCACGAGGGACCGGTGAAAAGCTGTTTTTT.

The genes are TRBV15 and TRBJ1-1, with D perhaps matching TRBD1 (6 bases). Germline loops: CDR1 LNHNV, CDR2 YYDKDF (reference sequence). V lost 3 bases and J 0 bases, leaving 14 bases between the germline ends. The length of the CDR3 is 16 residues. The CDR3 DNA reads as TGTGCCACCAGCAGCCCCCCTCGGGGGCTGAACACTGAAGCTTTCTTT. It is translated as CATSSPPRGLNTEAFF.

The chain joins TRBV5-1 to TRBJ1-2; D possibly corresponds to TRBD1 (5 bases). This CDR3 comprises 14 residues. The germline gives CDR1 SGHRS, CDR2 YFSETQ. V lost 7 bases and J lost 4, with 17 bases in between. The CDR3 loop is CASVDIPGGYGYTF. The CDR3 DNA is TGCGCCAGCGTGGACATACCGGGAGGCTATGGCTACACCTTC.

The rearrangement joins TRBV9 to TRBJ1-3; D is uncertain. Trimming took off 4 bases at V and 0 bases at J, with 8 bases between the two ends. Per germline, CDR1 SGDLS and CDR2 YYNGEE. The CDR3 has 14 residues. The CDR3 nucleotides read TGTGCCAGCAGCCCCGAAGTCTCTGGAAACACCATATATTTT. Protein: CASSPEVSGNTIYF.

The chain has TRBV24-1 and TRBJ1-2, with D uncertain. Deletions cut 5 bases from V and 7 bases from J, with 16 bases between. This CDR3 is 14 amino acids long. The V gene's germline CDR1 is KGHDR and CDR2 SFDVKD. CDR3 sequence reads: CATSGGAEAVGYTF. The CDR3 region has the DNA TGTGCCACCAGTGGGGGAGCAGAGGCCGTTGGCTACACCTTC.

The chain has TRBV10-3 and TRBJ2-3, with 10 bases identical to TRBD1. CDR1 and CDR2 (germline): ENHRY, SYGVKD. The CDR3 length is 16 residues. Unmatched junction bases numbered 8, after V lost 3 bases and J lost 5 bases. The CDR3 loop is CAISDFGTGDEDTQYF. In nucleotides, the CDR3 is TGTGCCATCAGTGACTTTGGGACAGGGGATGAAGATACGCAGTATTTT.

This sequence joins TRBV29-1 and TRBJ1-1; D is ambiguous. The V end was cut by 6 bases, the J end by 4 bases, with 15 bases between. Germline loops: CDR1 SQVTM, CDR2 ANQGSEA. The CDR3 extends over 13 amino acids. The CDR3 here is CSVRPWGSTEAFF. In nucleotides, the CDR3 is TGCAGCGTAAGACCCTGGGGAAGCACTGAAGCTTTCTTT.

This rearrangement joins TRBV5-1 to TRBJ2-7; a possible D gene is TRBD1 (6 bases). CDR3 size: 15 residues. Trimming cost V 4 bases and J 2 bases, with 16 bases left between them. The germline gives CDR1 SGHRS, CDR2 YFSETQ. The CDR3 loop reads CASSLPQAGAYEQYF. The CDR3, as DNA: TGCGCCAGCAGCCTTCCCCAGGCAGGGGCCTACGAGCAGTACTTC.

This clonotype showed up just a few times. This chain joins TRBV25-1 and TRBJ1-3; D gene ambiguous. The V gene lost 5 bases and the J gene lost 0 bases, with 8 bases spanning the gap. The CDR3 sequence is 14 residues long. The germline CDR1 and CDR2 sequences are MGHDK and SYGVNS. The CDR3 DNA follows: TGTGCCAGCAGTTCACCCCACTCTGGAAACACCATATATTTT. It specifies CASSSPHSGNTIYF.

The V call is TRBV24-1, the J call TRBJ2-7; possible D gene TRBD1, 6 bases. The V end lost 6 bases, the J end lost 2 bases, and 10 bases lay between the germline ends. The CDR3 runs to 13 residues. Germline V CDR1 and CDR2: KGHDR, SFDVKD. For the CDR3, the DNA is TGTGCCACCAGTAAGTCAGGGGCCTACGAGCAGTACTTC. Translating gives CATSKSGAYEQYF.

The chain is built from TRBV10-2 and TRBJ1-6; a possible D gene is TRBD1 (5 bases). The V end was cut by 6 bases, the J end by 10 bases, with 16 bases between. Looked up from germline, CDR1 is WSHSY and CDR2 is SAAADI. This CDR3 contains 14 residues. The CDR3 nucleotides are TGCGCCAGCAGCGGACAAGGTACAGGATCACCCCTCCACTTT. Translated: CASSGQGTGSPLHF.

The chain combines TRBV2 with TRBJ1-5; possible D gene TRBD1, 5 bases. V lost 6 bases, J lost 4 bases, and 16 bases lay in between. The CDR3 loop spans 15 amino acids. Per the germline V gene, CDR1 is SNHLY and CDR2 is FYNNEI. DNA of the CDR3: TGTGCCAGCAGCCGCGGCAGGGCAGCGAATCAGCCCCAGCATTTT. This sequence encodes CASSRGRAANQPQHF.

V gene TRBV7-2 combines with J gene TRBJ2-7, with D tentatively TRBD2 (5 bases). With 5 bases removed from V and 2 bases from J, the gap between germline ends came to 10 bases. The CDR3 consists of 13 residues. Germline CDR1 and CDR2: SGHTA and FQGNSA. CDR3 loop: CASSPRGAYEQYF. The CDR3 coding sequence is TGTGCCAGCAGCCCCCGGGGTGCCTACGAGCAGTACTTC.

There are many counts of this clonotype. V is TRBV10-3 and J is TRBJ2-1, with 8 bases matching TRBD2. CDR1 is ENHRY and CDR2 is SYGVKD in the germline V gene. The CDR3 totals 14 residues. V shed 10 bases, J shed 0 bases, and the junction held 5 bases outside the gene matches. CDR3 DNA sequence: TGTGCCACCGGGGGGGCCGACTCCTACAATGAGCAGTTCTTC. It codes for CATGGADSYNEQFF.

The V gene is TRBV29-1, the J gene TRBJ2-7, with a tentative D call TRBD1 (6 bases). Gene TRBJ2-5 matches the end of the DNA better, so the J call may be wrong. Looked up from germline, CDR1 is SQVTM and CDR2 is ANQGSEA. The CDR3 covers 12 residues. CDR3: CSVGQIQETQYF. CDR3 DNA sequence: TGCAGCGTAGGACAGATCCAAGAGACCCAGTACTTC.

The chain recombines TRBV2 with TRBJ2-1; no reliable D call. V lost 4 bases, J lost 5 bases, and 3 bases lay in between. Germline-derived CDR1 and CDR2 are SNHLY and FYNNEI. This CDR3 has 11 amino acids. The CDR3 coding sequence is TGTGCCAGCAGTGGGAACAATGAGCAGTTCTTC. Translation gives CASSGNNEQFF.

This chain connects TRBV15 to TRBJ1-1; D unresolved. The germline V gene encodes CDR1 LNHNV and CDR2 YYDKDF (reference sequence). CDR3 length equals 12 residues. V was pared by 2 bases and J by 2 bases, with 3 bases between. The CDR3 DNA sequence: TGTGCCACCAGCAGAAGAAACACTGAAGCTTTCTTT. Translation gives CATSRRNTEAFF.

The DNA of the CDR3 is TGCGCCAGCAGCCAAGGACAGGGGGCCGGTCAGCCCCAGCATTTT. It specifies CASSQGQGAGQPQHF. The chain combines TRBV10-2 with TRBJ1-5; TRBD1 matches 11 bases. Germline CDR1 reads WSHSY; CDR2 reads SAAADI. The V and J ends lost 6 bases and 6 bases, in that order; junction bases with no gene match: 7. This CDR3 is built from 15 residues.

This clonotype is judged large. The rearrangement links TRBV7-8 to TRBJ2-1; 9 bases match TRBD2. The germline V gene has CDR1 SGHVS and CDR2 FQNEAQ. After removal of 7 bases from V and 5 bases from J, the junction contained 6 bases not matched to a gene. The CDR3 sequence is 14 residues long. The CDR3 DNA sequence: TGTGCCAGCACCCGGGGACTAGCCCACAATGAGCAGTTCTTC. Its translation: CASTRGLAHNEQFF.

This clonotype occurred many times. The rearrangement joins TRBV4-2 to TRBJ2-6; 10 nucleotides match TRBD1. The CDR3 is 17 amino acids. Germline loops: CDR1 LGHNA, CDR2 YNFKEQ. The trim removed 1 base at V and 3 bases at J, leaving 3 bases unmatched. This CDR3 reads CASSQAGTGDGANVLTF. The CDR3, as DNA: TGTGCCAGCAGCCAAGCCGGGACAGGGGATGGGGCCAACGTCCTGACTTTC.

The V gene is TRBV19, the J gene TRBJ1-6; the match to TRBD1 covers 9 bases. Looked up from germline, CDR1 is LNHDA and CDR2 is SQIVND (reference sequence). The J segment lost 5 bases and the V segment lost 4 bases, leaving 6 bases of the junction unmatched. The CDR3 length is 16 residues. CDR3 in DNA: TGTGCCAGTAGTACAGGACAGGGGAGGAATAATTCACCCCTCCACTTT. This codes for CASSTGQGRNNSPLHF.